The rows below give T cell receptor beta chains drawn from one sample of a study of metastatic and nonmetastatic thyroid tumors. TCRdb redid the clone calls on the PCR reads using MiXCR. The sample includes about 40,000 clones, about a sixth seen only once; the top ten take approximately 9.8%. Sequences were obtained from tumor tissue. The origin of the receptors is a female donor with papillary thyroid cancer or a benign thyroid nodule (not recorded which). Some clones in this sample may be carry-over from other donors' samples. Both conserved end residues are part of each CDR3. The order of the fields is D gene, V gene, clone size, J gene, CDR3 DNA, CDR3 protein. A D gene is named only where the DNA matches it firmly. For some rows the clone size is stated as once, few or many, or as a class when expanded; others skip it.

TRBD2	TRBV12-3/TRBV12-4	medium-sized	TRBJ2-7	TGTGCCAGCAGTCCCCGACTCGGACTAGCGGGACACTCCTACGAGCAGTACTTC	CASSPRLGLAGHSYEQYF
TRBD2	TRBV7-2	many	TRBJ2-1	TGTGCCAGCAGCGGAAGGGCTAGCGGGAGATCTTACAATGAGCAGTTCTTC	CASSGRASGRSYNEQFF
TRBD1	TRBV3-1	many	TRBJ2-1	TGTGCCAGCAGCCCTCGGACAGGGGTTAATTTCTACAATGAGCAGTTCTTC	CASSPRTGVNFYNEQFF
TRBD1	TRBV15	many	TRBJ2-1	TGTGCCACCAGCTCAGGACAGGGGCCCTACAATGAGCAGTTCTTC	CATSSGQGPYNEQFF
.	TRBV28	few	TRBJ2-1	TGTGCCAGCAGCTTCATTTCTTTCACCCACAATGAGCAGTTCTTC	CASSFISFTHNEQFF
TRBD1	TRBV5-1	few	TRBJ2-5	TGCGCCAGCAGCTCGGGACAGCTACAAGAGACCCAGTACTTC	CASSSGQLQETQYF
TRBD1	TRBV3-1	.	TRBJ2-1	TGTGCCAGCAGCAGGGACAGCGCACCTTACAATGAGCAGTTCTTC	CASSRDSAPYNEQFF
.	TRBV6-1	many	TRBJ1-1	TGTGCCAGCAGGACCTTGACAGGAAAGAACACTGAAGCTTTCTTT	CASRTLTGKNTEAFF
.	TRBV5-4	many	TRBJ1-2	TGTGCCAGCAGCTTAAAATCTGGCAGGGACTATGGCTACACCTTC	CASSLKSGRDYGYTF
.	TRBV20-1	many	TRBJ1-5	TGCAGTGCTAGTGCCGGACAGAGAAATCAGCCCCAGCATTTT	CSASAGQRNQPQHF
TRBD1	TRBV20-1	many	TRBJ1-1	TGCAGTGCTATACACAGGGGGGAGGGCACTGAAGCTTTCTTT	CSAIHRGEGTEAFF
.	TRBV5-8	many	TRBJ2-1	TGTGCCAGCAGCTTCATTTCCTACAATGAGCAGTTCTTC	CASSFISYNEQFF
TRBD1	TRBV7-2	many	TRBJ2-7	TGTGCCAGCAGCTTAGGGACAGGAACCTACGAGCAGTACTTC	CASSLGTGTYEQYF
.	TRBV25-1	many	TRBJ1-1	TGTGCCAGCAGTGATATGGTTGAAGCTTTCTTT	CASSDMVEAFF
TRBD1	TRBV7-2	many	TRBJ2-7	TGTGCCAGCAGCTTAGATCGACAGGGCTACGAGCAGTACTTC	CASSLDRQGYEQYF
.	TRBV4-1	many	TRBJ2-7	TGCGCCAGCAGCCAAGATAGGCGATACGAGCAGTACTTC	CASSQDRRYEQYF
.	TRBV5-1	.	TRBJ2-7	TGCGCCAGCAGCTTGGCCGGTACGGGATCCTCCTACGAGCAGTACTTC	CASSLAGTGSSYEQYF
.	TRBV20-1	many	TRBJ2-4	TGCAGTGCTAGGGGCGGGATTGGAAACATTCAGTACTTC	CSARGGIGNIQYF
.	TRBV28	many	TRBJ2-1	TGTGCCAGCGGGTGGCGGGGCCCCAATGAGCAGTTCTTC	CASGWRGPNEQFF
.	TRBV25-1	few	TRBJ2-3	TGTGCCAGCAGTGAACATAAGGGAGGTGACACAGATACGCAGTATTTT	CASSEHKGGDTDTQYF
.	TRBV20-1	.	TRBJ1-2	TGCAGTGCTAGGGGAAGTGTCGGGAACTATGGCTACATCTTC	CSARGSVGNYGYIF
TRBD2	TRBV9	.	TRBJ2-7	TGTGCCAGCAGCTTGGGACTAGCCAACTACGAGCAGTACTTC	CASSLGLANYEQYF
TRBD1	TRBV2	many	TRBJ2-5	TGTGCCAGCAGTGAAACAGGGGGCGGGGAGACCCAGTACTTC	CASSETGGGETQYF
.	TRBV6-2/TRBV6-3	many	TRBJ1-5	TGTGCCAGCAGGAGGGACTACAATCAGCCCCAGCATTTT	CASRRDYNQPQHF
TRBD1	TRBV28	.	TRBJ1-2	TGTGCCAGCAGTCGACAGGGATGGGGCTACACCTTC	CASSRQGWGYTF
TRBD1	TRBV20-1	many	TRBJ1-5	TGCAGTGCTAGCGGGGGACAGGGGGCAGGTCAGCCCCAGCATTTT	CSASGGQGAGQPQHF
.	TRBV6-5	many	TRBJ2-7	TGTGCCAGCAGTTACTCCTCGGGGGAGGTAAAGTACGAGCAGTACTTC	CASSYSSGEVKYEQYF
TRBD1	TRBV12-3/TRBV12-4	few	TRBJ2-3	TGTGCCAGCAGCGGGACAGGGTTCACAGATACGCAGTATTTT	CASSGTGFTDTQYF
.	TRBV28	few	TRBJ2-7	TGTGCCAGCATCCTAGGTACCTACGAGCAGTACTTC	CASILGTYEQYF
.	TRBV10-1	many	TRBJ2-3	TGCGCCAGCAGTGAGAACCGGGGATCAGATACGCAGTATTTT	CASSENRGSDTQYF
.	TRBV20-1	few	TRBJ2-5	TGCAGTGCTAGAGGCAGGGAAGAGACCCAGTACTTC	CSARGREETQYF
TRBD2	TRBV10-3	many	TRBJ2-1	TGTGCCATCACCGAGAGAGGACTAGAAAGAACTGAGCAGTTCTTC	CAITERGLERTEQFF
.	TRBV5-4	few	TRBJ2-5	TGTGCCAGCAGCTTGATGGGGGGGGCTGGAGAGACCCAGTACTTC	CASSLMGGAGETQYF
TRBD1	TRBV2	medium-sized	TRBJ1-2	TGTGCCAGCAGTGAAGCAGGGGGCAGATATGGCTACACCTTC	CASSEAGGRYGYTF
.	TRBV12-3/TRBV12-4	few	TRBJ1-2	TGTGCCAGCAGTTACGGACAGTCCAGGGTCTACACCTTC	CASSYGQSRVYTF
.	TRBV5-5	many	TRBJ1-1	TGTGCCAGCAGCTTGGACCCTATGAACACTGAAGCTTTCTTT	CASSLDPMNTEAFF
.	TRBV7-2	.	TRBJ1-1	TGTGCCAGCAGTGAATGCAGGGTTGGAAATGAAGCTTTCTTT	CASSECRVGNEAFF
.	TRBV28	many	TRBJ2-1	TGTGCCAGCAGTTTATCCTACAATGAGCAGTTCTTC	CASSLSYNEQFF
TRBD1	TRBV6-1	many	TRBJ2-1	TGTGCCAGCAGTCAAAGCAGACAGGGATGGGAGCAGTTCTTC	CASSQSRQGWEQFF
.	TRBV3-1	many	TRBJ1-1	TGTGCCAGCAGCCGGACAGACGGCGTCGAAGCTTTCTTT	CASSRTDGVEAFF
.	TRBV12-3/TRBV12-4	many	TRBJ2-3	TGTGCCAGCAGTTCGGAGCCTCGCACAGATACGCAGTATTTT	CASSSEPRTDTQYF
.	TRBV11-2	.	TRBJ2-7	TGCGCCAGCAGCTTATTCCCGGGACGAGCGGGTTCCTACGAGCAGTACTTC	CASSLFPGRAGSYEQYF
.	TRBV18	many	TRBJ2-7	TGTGCCAGCTCACCGGGGGAAGAGCAGTACTTC	CASSPGEEQYF
.	TRBV5-1	many	TRBJ2-7	TGCGCCAGCAGCTTGGAACAGGGCGCCTATTTCTACGAGCAGTACTTC	CASSLEQGAYFYEQYF
.	TRBV7-9	many	TRBJ1-5	TGTGTCAGCAGCTTCTACAGGGATGGGAATCAGCCCCAGCATTTT	CVSSFYRDGNQPQHF
.	TRBV7-9	many	TRBJ2-1	TGTGCCAGCAGCCGGGACAATGAGCAGTTCTTC	CASSRDNEQFF
.	TRBV6-2/TRBV6-3	few	TRBJ2-3	TGTGCCAGCAGACGCTATGACAGCAGCAATCAGCCACAGTATTTT	CASRRYDSSNQPQYF
.	TRBV5-1	many	TRBJ2-1	TGCGCCAGCATCAGTGAGAATGAGCAGTTCTTC	CASISENEQFF
.	TRBV11-2	.	TRBJ2-7	TGTGCCAGCAGCCTCGCCGGCAGTTCCGGCTACGAGCAGTACTTC	CASSLAGSSGYEQYF
TRBD2	TRBV11-3	.	TRBJ2-3	TGTGCCAGCAGCCCAGGAGCGGGAGGGATAGATACGCAGTATTTT	CASSPGAGGIDTQYF
.	TRBV19	many	TRBJ1-6	TGTGCCAGTAATTCGGACGGATATAATTCACCCCTCCACTTT	CASNSDGYNSPLHF
TRBD2	TRBV29-1	few	TRBJ2-7	TGCAGCTCCCGTGGGACTAGCGGGAGTGGCGAGCATTACTTC	CSSRGTSGSGEHYF
TRBD1	TRBV3-1	.	TRBJ1-2	TGTGCCAGCAGCCAAGGCCCGGACAGGGGGAGCTACACCTTC	CASSQGPDRGSYTF
TRBD1	TRBV28	many	TRBJ1-4	TGTGCCGGACGATCGCAGGGGGCAGTTGAAAAACTGTTTTTT	CAGRSQGAVEKLFF
.	TRBV2	many	TRBJ1-5	TGTGCCAGCAGTGAGGGGGCTCAGCCCCAGCATTTT	CASSEGAQPQHF
.	TRBV20-1	.	TRBJ2-7	TGCAGTGCTAGAGATCCCGGGCGGGGAAGAGCCTACGAGCAGTACTTC	CSARDPGRGRAYEQYF
.	TRBV7-9	many	TRBJ1-2	TGTGCCAGCAGCTTAGATGCAAACTATGGCTACACCTTC	CASSLDANYGYTF
.	TRBV27	.	TRBJ2-2	TGTGCCAGCATTTCCGGGACTCTATCGGGGACCGTGGAGCTGTTTTTT	CASISGTLSGTVELFF
.	TRBV7-9	.	TRBJ1-2	TGTGCCAGCAGCTCAGATGGAAAGGAGGATGGCTACACCTTC	CASSSDGKEDGYTF